This record looks at one T cell receptor beta chain sequence and its context. Antigen unknown. Individual cDNA molecules each received unique molecular identifiers attached to them. TCRdb analysed the 5' RACE reads with MiXCR anew, one entry per CDR3 protein. The data hold over 30,000 distinct CDR3 sequences, with 7.9% observed a single time. The data originate from a study of early T cells in non-severe SARS-CoV-2 infection. The V and J ends lost 3 bases and 1 base respectively, with 15 bases between them. This CDR3 comprises 16 residues. Germline CDR1 is MDHEN and CDR2 is SYDVKM. The study, taken as a whole, reports: VDJdb matching favored anti-spike CD8 responses, missing private and CD4 specificities.

This specimen consisted of whole blood, obtained at baseline. The clonotype comes from an adult who was a healthcare worker with PCR-confirmed SARS-CoV-2 infection or an uninfected control (not recorded which). The chain is built from TRBV28 and TRBJ1-1; tentatively, D is TRBD1 (5 bases). CDR3 in DNA: TGTGCCAGCAGTTTGCAGTTTGGGGGAACGAACACTGAAGCTTTCTTT. Its protein is CASSLQFGGTNTEAFF.